The 19 T cell receptor beta chains given below trace back to one sample, sequenced in a study of blood T cell repertoires in COVID-19. The data were produced by immunoSEQ multiplex PCR, yet TCRdb's version contains in-frame clones alone and is incomplete. The sample lists 200,000 to 250,000 clones; roughly four fifths were seen once. The sequencing sample was made of peripheral blood. These receptors all come from a woman in her 70s with acute or convalescent COVID-19.

This clone was observed a single time. The rearrangement links TRBV7-2 to TRBJ1-1; D might be TRBD1 (5 bases). Trimming removed 1 base from V and 5 bases from J, with 14 bases in between. Germline V CDR1 and CDR2: SGHTA, FQGNSA. This CDR3 spans 15 amino acids. The CDR3 here is CASSLDPGTETEAFF. In DNA, the CDR3 is TGTGCCAGCAGCTTAGACCCCGGGACTGAAACTGAAGCTTTCTTT.

The chain is built from TRBV11-3 and TRBJ2-3, with 8 bases matching TRBD2. Germline values: CDR1 SGHNT, CDR2 YENEEA. This CDR3 comprises 20 residues. The ends lost 0 bases at V and 2 bases at J; junction bases unmatched: 16. The CDR3 loop reads CASSLDLSSGVGFATDTQYF. In DNA form, the CDR3 reads TGTGCCAGCAGCTTAGATCTGAGTAGCGGGGTCGGTTTTGCCACAGATACGCAGTATTTT.

The chain couples TRBV6-1 to TRBJ1-1; D ambiguous. The CDR3 runs 13 residues. The germline CDR1 and CDR2 sequences are MNHNS and SASEGT. The germline V and J ends were trimmed by 3 bases and 3 bases, with 8 bases remaining between them. The CDR3 DNA reads as TGTGCCAGCAGTGATAATATAGACACTGAAGCTTTCTTT. Translation gives CASSDNIDTEAFF.

In its sample, this clone was seen a few times. V and J are TRBV5-1 and TRBJ2-1; 11 bases are shared with TRBD2. The CDR3 consists of 18 residues. The J segment lost 2 bases and the V segment lost 0 bases, leaving 7 bases of the junction unmatched. CDR1 is SGHRS and CDR2 is YFSETQ in the germline V gene. The CDR3 reads CASSLASGRLLAYNEQFF. CDR3 coding DNA: TGCGCCAGCAGCTTGGCTAGCGGGAGGTTACTAGCCTACAATGAGCAGTTCTTC.

The chain is built from TRBV10-2 and TRBJ2-1; 15 nucleotides match TRBD2. The CDR3 covers 15 residues. V lost 4 bases, J lost 8 bases, and 3 bases stayed unmatched. Germline-derived CDR1 and CDR2 are WSHSY and SAAADI. The CDR3 region is CASSGTSGGGDEQFF. The CDR3 nucleotides read TGCGCCAGCAGTGGGACTAGCGGGGGGGGCGATGAGCAGTTCTTC.

There are a few counts of this clone. V gene TRBV7-2 combines with J gene TRBJ2-5, with 10 bases lining up with TRBD1. The germline V gene encodes CDR1 SGHTA and CDR2 FQGNSA. The CDR3 contains 15 residues. Trimming removed 5 bases from V and 8 bases from J; junction bases left unmatched: 11. In DNA, the CDR3 is TGTGCCAGCAGCGCCTGGGACAGGGGCGGGGGAACCCAGTACTTC. Translation gives CASSAWDRGGGTQYF. Based on the CDR3 plus reference TRBV7-2 and TRBJ2-5, the full variable domain is GAGVSQSPSNKVTEKGKDVELRCDPISGHTALYWYRQSLGQGLEFLIYFQGNSAPDKSGLPSDRFSAERTGGSVSTLTIQRTQQEDSAVYLCASSAWDRGGGTQYFGPGTRLLVL.

The V call is TRBV19, the J call TRBJ2-3; TRBD2 aligns across 9 bases. Germline assignment: CDR1 LNHDA and CDR2 SQIVND (reference sequence). With 5 bases clipped from V and 6 bases from J, the junction kept 15 bases outside the gene matches. The CDR3 is made up of 17 amino acids. CDR3 loop: CASSPGSPGLAVDTQYF. In DNA, the CDR3 is TGTGCCAGTAGTCCAGGGTCTCCGGGACTAGCAGTTGATACGCAGTATTTT.

Comments on this clone: The same CDR3 also results from other DNA sequences found in this sample. DNA of the CDR3: TGTGCCAGCAGCTCGCGGGGGAACTCCTACAATGAGCAGTTCTTC. It is translated as CASSSRGNSYNEQFF. The chain carries TRBV6-5 and TRBJ2-1, with 7 bases fitting TRBD2. Trimming at V came to 6 bases and at J to 0 bases, leaving 5 bases not matched to a gene. This CDR3 comprises 15 residues. The germline CDR1 and CDR2 sequences are MNHEY and SVGAGI.

The gene calls are TRBV7-2 and TRBJ1-2; possibly TRBD1 for D (5 bases). CDR3 length: 16 residues. V was clipped by 1 base and J by 4 bases, with 16 bases between them. From germline, CDR1 is SGHTA and CDR2 FQGNSA. For the CDR3, the DNA is TGTGCCAGCAGCTTAGAGGGGCCCCTATCCCCCTATGGCTACACCTTC. This codes for CASSLEGPLSPYGYTF. Supplemented by reference TRBV7-2 and TRBJ1-2, the full variable domain reads GAGVSQSPSNKVTEKGKDVELRCDPISGHTALYWYRQSLGQGLEFLIYFQGNSAPDKSGLPSDRFSAERTGGSVSTLTIQRTQQEDSAVYLCASSLEGPLSPYGYTFGSGTRLTVV.

The J gene is TRBJ1-2, the V gene TRBV9; no definite D call. This CDR3 comprises 12 residues. V lost 0 bases and J lost 3, with 3 bases in between. The germline V gene has CDR1 SGDLS and CDR2 YYNGEE. CDR3 in DNA: TGTGCCAGCAGCGTAGCAGACTATGGCTACACCTTC. Amino acid sequence: CASSVADYGYTF.

V gene TRBV7-2 combines with J gene TRBJ1-2; TRBD1 agrees at 8 bases. CDR1 is SGHTA and CDR2 is FQGNSA in the germline V gene. The CDR3 extends over 16 amino acids. The junction had 9 bases not matched to a gene; V was cut back by 4 bases and J by 2 bases. The CDR3 sequence is CASSSSGTGGNYGYTF. The CDR3 nucleotides are TGTGCCAGCAGCTCCTCCGGGACAGGAGGGAACTATGGCTACACCTTC.

The gene calls are TRBV27 and TRBJ1-2; D may be TRBD1 (6 bases). V was shortened by 6 bases and J by 2 bases, with 19 bases between the two germline ends. CDR3 length: 16 amino acids. Per the germline V gene, CDR1 is MNHEY and CDR2 is SMNVEV (reference sequence). The DNA of the CDR3 is TGTGCCAGCAGGGGAACCGGGACATCTTTAAACTATGGCTACACCTTC. It codes for CASRGTGTSLNYGYTF.

This chain's CDR3 is CAISDRTGTGRTGELFF. The CDR3, as DNA: TGTGCCATCAGTGATCGAACCGGGACAGGGAGAACCGGGGAGCTGTTTTTT. V and J are TRBV10-3 and TRBJ2-2; 9 positions match TRBD1. CDR1 is ENHRY and CDR2 is SYGVKD in the germline V gene. This CDR3 region has 17 residues. V lost 3 bases to trimming and J lost 5 bases; unmatched junction nucleotides: 10.

The chain employs TRBV5-6 and TRBJ2-7; D might be TRBD1 (6 bases). V lost 1 base and J 4 bases, leaving 15 bases between the germline ends. The germline gives CDR1 SGHDT, CDR2 YYEEEE. The CDR3 covers 15 residues. The CDR3: CASSLQQGMAYEQYF. CDR3 coding DNA: TGTGCCAGCAGCTTGCAACAGGGTATGGCGTACGAGCAGTACTTC.

The table lists this clone with a count of one. In DNA, the CDR3 is TGTGCCAGCAGTTTGCCGCCGGGACAGGGTTTTTATAGCAATCAGCCCCAGCATTTT. Amino acid sequence: CASSLPPGQGFYSNQPQHF. The gene calls are TRBV27 and TRBJ1-5; 9 nucleotides match TRBD1. The CDR3 is 19 residues long. Germline V gives CDR1 MNHEY, CDR2 SMNVEV (reference sequence). V was pared by 3 bases and J by 0 bases, with 12 bases of the junction left unmatched.

This chain links TRBV19 with TRBJ1-1; D is uncertain. There are 14 residues in the CDR3. Trimming removed 4 bases from V and 4 bases from J, with 13 bases in between. Germline V gene sequence: CDR1 LNHDA, CDR2 SQIVND (reference sequence). The CDR3 coding sequence is TGTGCCAGTAGTACCCGGGAAATGAGCACTGAAGCTTTCTTT. This sequence encodes CASSTREMSTEAFF.

The J gene is TRBJ1-2, the V gene TRBV14, with 8 bases aligning to TRBD1. This CDR3 is built from 16 residues. Losses at the gene ends were 2 bases for V and 2 bases for J; bases not matched to a gene: 7. CDR1 is SGHDN, CDR2 FVKESK, per germline. CDR3 region: CASSQIDRGPNYGYTF. In DNA form, the CDR3 reads TGTGCCAGCAGCCAAATAGACAGGGGCCCGAACTATGGCTACACCTTC. Together with reference TRBV14 and TRBJ1-2, the CDR3 gives the full variable domain: EAGVTQFPSHSVIEKGQTVTLRCDPISGHDNLYWYRRVMGKEIKFLLHFVKESKQDESGMPNNRFLAERTGGTYSTLKVQPAELEDSGVYFCASSQIDRGPNYGYTFGSGTRLTVV.

This clone is a singleton in its sample. V gene TRBV10-3 combines with J gene TRBJ2-3; 12 bases fit TRBD2. CDR3 length: 14 residues. With 10 bases clipped from V and 3 bases from J, the junction kept 5 bases outside the gene matches. From germline, CDR1 is ENHRY and CDR2 SYGVKD. The CDR3: CATRTSGDTDTQYF. DNA of the CDR3: TGTGCCACCCGGACTAGCGGGGATACAGATACGCAGTATTTT.

This chain links TRBV2 with TRBJ1-3; 7 nucleotides align to TRBD1. The CDR3 totals 18 residues. The V gene end was trimmed by 5 bases and the J gene end by 1 base; junction bases not matched to a gene: 14. Germline V gene data show CDR1 as SNHLY and CDR2 as FYNNEI. CDR3 amino acids: CASSPYRGPFASGNTIYF. CDR3 bases: TGTGCCAGCAGTCCCTACAGGGGTCCGTTTGCGTCTGGAAACACCATATATTTT.